These 30 T cell receptor beta chains were sequenced from one sample in a study of T cells in Graves' hyperthyroidism and ophthalmopathy. Amplification of TCR beta CDR3 regions used RNA as the template. HTBI primers were employed in a first-round RT-PCR of the TCR CDR3. TCRdb re-called the multiplex PCR reads with MiXCR, one entry per CDR3 protein. The profile shows 340,000 or so distinct CDR3 sequences, roughly 23% of them singletons. The material sequenced was blood. The receptor source for this set is a woman in her 50s with Graves' hyperthyroidism.

This clonotype was seen once. The V and J genes are TRBV2 and TRBJ1-1; D is unclear. The length of the CDR3 is 15 residues. Trimming cost V 5 bases and J 1 base, with 14 bases left between them. CDR1 and CDR2 from the germline V gene are SNHLY and FYNNEI. The CDR3 here is CASSPQVFQNTEAFF. The CDR3 nucleotides read TGTGCCAGCAGTCCCCAGGTTTTTCAGAACACTGAAGCTTTCTTT.

This clonotype was counted many times. This chain joins TRBV6-2 or TRBV6-3 and TRBJ2-5, with 9 positions matching TRBD2. Germline CDR1 MNHEY, CDR2 SVGEGT. V was clipped by 6 bases and J by 3 bases; unmatched bases: 17. This CDR3 has 18 amino acids. As DNA, the CDR3 is TGTGCCAGCAGCCGTTACGGGGAGGCTAGCGGGACCAAAGAGACCCAGTACTTC. It specifies CASSRYGEASGTKETQYF.

This clonotype was recorded many times. V gene TRBV20-1 combines with J gene TRBJ1-5; 8 nucleotides line up with TRBD1. The V segment lost 3 bases and the J segment 4 bases; nucleotides outside the gene matches: 8. Germline lookup yields CDR1 DFQATT and CDR2 SNEGSKA (reference sequence). This CDR3 has 15 residues. The CDR3 DNA reads as TGCAGTGCTAGGACAGGGGCGGGTGGGAATCAGCCCCAGCATTTT. Amino acids: CSARTGAGGNQPQHF.

V and J are TRBV4-1 and TRBJ1-1, with D unresolved. Germline-derived CDR1 and CDR2 are MGHRA and YSYEKL. The CDR3 runs 15 residues. V lost 2 bases to trimming and J lost 0 bases, with 10 bases between them. The CDR3 spells CASSQNEGMNTEAFF. The CDR3 region has the DNA TGCGCCAGCAGCCAAAACGAGGGCATGAACACTGAAGCTTTCTTT.

The sample holds many counts of this clonotype. This chain uses TRBV3-1 with TRBJ1-2; 9 bases fit TRBD1. This CDR3 has 15 residues. The V gene's germline CDR1 is LGHDT and CDR2 YNNKEL (reference sequence). V shed 0 bases and J 7 bases; nucleotides not matched to a gene: 6. CDR3 amino acids: CASSQEGTGPAGYTF. CDR3 DNA: TGTGCCAGCAGCCAAGAAGGGACAGGGCCGGCTGGCTACACCTTC. The full variable domain, completed using reference TRBV3-1 and TRBJ1-2, is DTAVSQTPKYLVTQMGNDKSIKCEQNLGHDTMYWYKQDSKKFLKIMFSYNNKELIINETVPNRFSPKSPDKAHLNLHINSLELGDSAVYFCASSQEGTGPAGYTFGSGTRLTVV.

This clonotype was seen repeatedly, ten times or more. Being one base from a much bigger clone, this may be a read error. The chain couples TRBV27 to TRBJ1-1, with a weak D call TRBD1 (5 bases). The CDR3 length is 15 residues. Germline CDR1 reads MNHEY; CDR2 reads SMNVEV (reference sequence). The DNA of the CDR3 is TGTGCCGGCAGTCACTATACAGGTAGGACGACTGAAGCTTTCTTT. As protein: CAGSHYTGRTTEAFF.

There are many counts of this clonotype. The rearrangement uses TRBV3-1 and TRBJ1-6; D is perhaps TRBD1 (5 bases). Per the germline V gene, CDR1 is LGHDT and CDR2 is YNNKEL (reference sequence). V was shortened by 1 base and J by 6 bases, with 13 bases between the two germline ends. The CDR3 has 16 amino acids. DNA of the CDR3: TGTGCCAGCAGCCAAGGGTCGGGGCGACTTAATTCACCCCTCCACTTT. As protein: CASSQGSGRLNSPLHF.

This clonotype was seen repeatedly, ten times or more. The chain carries TRBV12-3 or TRBV12-4 and TRBJ2-7; 8 bases map to TRBD2. The CDR3 has 12 amino acids. Germline trimming cut 6 bases from V and 4 bases from J; bases unmatched to any gene: 2. The CDR3 reads CASSPGGYEQYF. For the CDR3, the DNA is TGTGCCAGCAGCCCGGGGGGGTACGAGCAGTACTTC.

The gene calls are TRBV2 and TRBJ2-1, with D tentatively TRBD2 (6 bases). Trimming took off 4 bases at V and 2 bases at J, with 12 bases between the two ends. Germline V CDR1 and CDR2: SNHLY, FYNNEI. CDR3 size: 15 residues. The DNA for the CDR3 is TGTGCCAGCAGTGCTCTAGCGCCAACCTACAATGAGCAGTTCTTC. It yields the protein CASSALAPTYNEQFF.

This clonotype was seen a handful of times. J is TRBJ2-7 and V is TRBV5-1; D tentatively reads TRBD1 or TRBD2 (5 bases each). Germline V gene data show CDR1 as SGHRS and CDR2 as YFSETQ. The length of the CDR3 is 14 residues. Trimming took 3 bases from V and 3 from J, leaving 13 bases between them. In DNA, the CDR3 is TGCGCCAGCAGCTCGGAAGGGACGGGCTACGAGCAGTACTTC. Encoded protein: CASSSEGTGYEQYF.

The J gene is TRBJ1-5, the V gene TRBV20-1; no clear D. The CDR3 sequence is 16 residues long. Germline V CDR1 and CDR2: DFQATT, SNEGSKA (reference sequence). V was trimmed by 0 bases and J by 0 bases, leaving 12 bases between them. CDR3 in amino acids: CSAREGGTYSNQPQHF. CDR3 nucleotides: TGCAGTGCTAGAGAGGGAGGAACCTATAGCAATCAGCCCCAGCATTTT.

This clonotype was counted a few times. The chain employs TRBV20-1 and TRBJ2-3; tentatively, D is TRBD2 (6 bases). The CDR3 runs to 14 residues. CDR1 DFQATT and CDR2 SNEGSKA come from the germline V gene (reference sequence). Trimming removed 3 bases at V and 3 bases at J, with 13 bases between. DNA of the CDR3: TGCAGTGCTAGGGGGGGTTTGGGTACAGATACGCAGTATTTT. Its protein product is CSARGGLGTDTQYF.

This clonotype was seen ten or more times. The rearrangement joins TRBV7-6 to TRBJ2-5; D is possibly TRBD1 or TRBD2 (5 bases each). V was clipped by 0 bases and J by 5 bases, with 10 bases between them. CDR3 size: 14 residues. Germline CDR1 reads SGHVS; CDR2 reads FNYEAQ. The chain's CDR3 is CASSLAGTSETQYF. The CDR3 DNA sequence: TGTGCCAGCAGCTTAGCAGGGACGTCGGAGACCCAGTACTTC.

This clonotype was observed a handful of times. The chain employs TRBV25-1 and TRBJ2-7; D is ambiguous. This CDR3 contains 13 residues. CDR1 MGHDK and CDR2 SYGVNS come from the germline V gene. V gave up 3 bases and J gave up 7 bases, with 13 bases separating them. The CDR3 loop reads CASSDFAKTEQYF. CDR3 sequence (DNA): TGTGCCAGCAGTGACTTCGCAAAGACAGAGCAGTACTTC.

The rearrangement uses TRBV25-1 and TRBJ1-1; D gene uncertain. Germline CDR1 reads MGHDK; CDR2 reads SYGVNS. CDR3 length equals 13 residues. The ends were cut back, 4 bases at V and 0 bases at J, with 6 bases in the middle. This chain's CDR3 is CASSGNLNTEAFF. CDR3 bases: TGTGCCAGCAGTGGGAACCTGAACACTGAAGCTTTCTTT. The complete variable domain, with remaining parts taken from reference TRBV25-1 and TRBJ1-1, reads EADIYQTPRYLVIGTGKKITLECSQTMGHDKMYWYQQDPGMELHLIHYSYGVNSTEKGDLSSESTVSRIRTEHFPLTLESARPSHTSQYLCASSGNLNTEAFFGQGTRLTVV.

This clonotype was picked up a small number of times. The V call is TRBV12-3 or TRBV12-4, the J call TRBJ1-2, with TRBD1 matching 7 bases. This CDR3 comprises 14 residues. Losses at the gene ends were 5 bases for V and 7 bases for J; bases not matched to a gene: 10. The CDR3 loop is CASSTAGGDPGYTF. CDR3 coding DNA: TGTGCCAGCAGTACCGCAGGGGGGGACCCTGGCTACACCTTC.

This clonotype was picked up one time. The V gene is TRBV6-1, the J gene TRBJ2-7; no clear D. The CDR3 runs 11 residues. V lost 8 bases and J 6 bases, leaving 11 bases between the germline ends. Germline V CDR1 and CDR2: MNHNS, SASEGT. CDR3 sequence: CASSLDVEQYF. In DNA, the CDR3 is TGTGCCAGCTCCCTGGATGTCGAGCAGTACTTC.

This clonotype was detected a few times. V gene TRBV30 combines with J gene TRBJ2-7; 13 bases are shared with TRBD2. Germline lookup yields CDR1 GTSNPN and CDR2 SVGIG (reference sequence). The CDR3 length is 16 residues. With V trimmed by 5 bases and J by 0 bases, 7 bases remained unmatched. In DNA form, the CDR3 reads TGTGCCTGGCTGGGGACTAGCGGGATGAGCTCCTACGAGCAGTACTTC. Its translation is CAWLGTSGMSSYEQYF.

The sample holds a few counts of this clonotype. The rearrangement uses TRBV7-6 and TRBJ2-3; D not certain. V was pared by 2 bases and J by 3 bases, with 6 bases between. The germline V gene has CDR1 SGHVS and CDR2 FNYEAQ. This CDR3 is built from 13 residues. The CDR3 DNA follows: TGTGCCAGCAGCTTATGGCATACAGATACGCAGTATTTT. Translated, it gives CASSLWHTDTQYF.

Ten or more counts support this clonotype. The rearrangement uses TRBV28 and TRBJ1-5; D is undetermined. This CDR3 is 13 amino acids long. The germline gives CDR1 MDHEN, CDR2 SYDVKM. V was cut by 5 bases and J by 5 bases, with 10 bases left in between. The CDR3 reads CASSPSSDQPQHF. Written as DNA, the CDR3 is TGTGCCAGCAGTCCGAGCAGTGATCAGCCCCAGCATTTT.

This rearrangement joins TRBV5-1 to TRBJ2-2; 12 bases map to TRBD1. Germline-derived CDR1 and CDR2 are SGHRS and YFSETQ. The CDR3 contains 17 residues. V shed 5 bases, J shed 5 bases, and the junction held 10 bases outside the gene matches. CDR3 region: CASRLSGTGGFTGELFF. The DNA of the CDR3 is TGCGCCAGCAGGCTCTCCGGGACAGGGGGCTTTACCGGGGAGCTGTTTTTT.

The chain uses TRBV19 and TRBJ2-7; 8 bases are a match to TRBD1. The CDR3 has 15 residues. CDR1 LNHDA and CDR2 SQIVND come from the germline V gene (reference sequence). Trimming at V came to 5 bases and at J to 2 bases, leaving 8 bases not matched to a gene. The CDR3 loop is CASSSIGTGAYEQYF. For the CDR3, the DNA is TGTGCCAGTAGTTCCATCGGGACAGGAGCCTACGAGCAGTACTTC. Filled out from reference TRBV19 and TRBJ2-7, the complete variable domain reads DGGITQSPKYLFRKEGQNVTLSCEQNLNHDAMYWYRQDPGQGLRLIYYSQIVNDFQKGDIAEGYSVSREKKESFPLTVTSAQKNPTAFYLCASSSIGTGAYEQYFGPGTRLTVT.

This clonotype was found many times. The chain employs TRBV12-3 or TRBV12-4 and TRBJ1-2; the match to TRBD1 covers 7 bases. Unmatched junction bases numbered 4, after V lost 5 bases and J lost 1 base. The CDR3 consists of 14 residues. The CDR3 coding sequence is TGTGCCAGCAGTCCGAGACAGGGTAACTATGGCTACACCTTC. Translation gives CASSPRQGNYGYTF.

With regard to this clonotype: This clone may be a read error of a much larger clone one base away. This chain uses TRBV29-1 with TRBJ2-1, with D possibly TRBD2 on 6 matching bases. CDR1 is SQVTM, CDR2 ANQGSEA, per germline. The CDR3 consists of 17 residues. V was shortened by 5 bases and J by 0 bases, with 20 bases between the two germline ends. The CDR3 sequence is CSVKVGRARGSYNEQFF. CDR3 DNA: TGCAGCGTTAAAGTTGGCCGCGCGCGGGGCTCCTACAATGAGCAGTTCTTC.

This clonotype was recorded at least ten times. The genes are TRBV10-3 and TRBJ2-2; D not certain. This CDR3 comprises 13 residues. Germline V lookup: CDR1 ENHRY, CDR2 SYGVKD. Deletions cut 6 bases from V and 0 bases from J, with 5 bases between. The CDR3: CAISSANTGELFF. The CDR3 DNA is TGTGCCATCAGCAGCGCGAACACCGGGGAGCTGTTTTTT.

This clonotype was counted many times. The rearrangement links TRBV27 to TRBJ2-6; D may be TRBD1 or TRBD2 (6 bases each). V was clipped by 2 bases and J by 0 bases, with 8 bases between them. There are 16 residues in the CDR3. CDR1 and CDR2 from the germline V gene are MNHEY and SMNVEV (reference sequence). The CDR3 loop reads CASSLGGRSGANVLTF. In nucleotides, the CDR3 is TGTGCCAGCAGTTTAGGGGGGCGCTCTGGGGCCAACGTCCTGACTTTC. Variable domain in full (rest from reference TRBV27 and TRBJ2-6): EAQVTQNPRYLITVTGKKLTVTCSQNMNHEYMSWYRQDPGLGLRQIYYSMNVEVTDKGDVPEGYKVSRKEKRNFPLILESPSPNQTSLYFCASSLGGRSGANVLTFGAGSRLTVL.

J is TRBJ2-3 and V is TRBV11-1, with 14 positions matching TRBD2. The CDR3 covers 15 residues. V lost 4 bases and J lost 6; bases outside the gene matches: 3. Germline loops: CDR1 SGHAT, CDR2 FQDESV (reference sequence). The CDR3 loop reads CASSSGLAGADTQYF. The CDR3 DNA sequence: TGTGCCAGCAGCTCGGGACTAGCGGGAGCCGATACGCAGTATTTT.

J is TRBJ2-4 and V is TRBV12-3 or TRBV12-4; 8 bases agree with TRBD2. This CDR3 has 16 amino acids. The ends lost 0 bases at V and 0 bases at J; junction bases unmatched: 1. The CDR3 sequence: CASSLASGRAKNIQYF. For the CDR3, the DNA is TGTGCCAGCAGTTTAGCCAGCGGGAGAGCCAAAAACATTCAGTACTTC.

V and J are TRBV4-1 and TRBJ2-5; a weak D match, TRBD2 (5 bases). The CDR3 has 14 amino acids. V was cut by 0 bases and J by 7 bases, with 12 bases left in between. Per the germline V gene, CDR1 is MGHRA and CDR2 is YSYEKL. The CDR3 protein is CASSQEYRGGTQYF. The CDR3 region has the DNA TGCGCCAGCAGCCAAGAGTATCGGGGTGGGACCCAGTACTTC.

Ten or more counts support this clonotype. This sequence joins TRBV6-1 and TRBJ1-2; TRBD1 agrees at 7 bases. The V gene's germline CDR1 is MNHNS and CDR2 SASEGT. The CDR3 loop spans 14 amino acids. The V gene end was trimmed by 7 bases and the J gene end by 2 bases; junction bases not matched to a gene: 7. CDR3 sequence (DNA): TGTGCCAGCACTTCTGGGGACAGCAACTATGGCTACACCTTC. Translation gives CASTSGDSNYGYTF.